Below are 3 T cell receptor beta chains sequenced from a single sample in a study of CD8+CD57+ T cells in acquired aplastic anemia. TCR beta VDJ and CDR3 were profiled, and genomic DNA was the template. TCRdb fed the reads into MiXCR, producing one record per CDR3 protein. Among 80,000 or so distinct CDR3 sequences, over 35% were seen once, and the ten largest hold approximately 70%. Sequences were obtained from sorted CD4+, CD8+, or CD8+CD57+ T cells (not recorded which) from PBMCs. These receptors came from a human donor in good health, serving as a control.

This clonotype has at least ten counts. The rearrangement joins TRBV10-1 to TRBJ2-1; D gene uncertain. Trimming removed 0 bases from V and 8 bases from J, with 11 bases in between. This CDR3 has 14 amino acids. Germline CDR1 WNHNN, CDR2 SYGVQD (reference sequence). This CDR3 reads CASSESGLGDEQFF. The CDR3 nucleotides are TGCGCCAGCAGTGAGTCAGGGCTTGGGGATGAGCAGTTCTTC.

V is TRBV30 and J is TRBJ2-3; D is uncertain. Per the germline V gene, CDR1 is GTSNPN and CDR2 is SVGIG (reference sequence). Between the trimmed V and J ends, which lost 2 bases and 2 bases, there was a span of 5 bases. The CDR3 extends over 12 amino acids. The CDR3 nucleotides are TGTGCCTGGAGTTTGATCACAGATACGCAGTATTTT. Translated: CAWSLITDTQYF.

CDR3 amino acids: CASSSSARGVYEQYF. CDR3 DNA sequence: TGTGCCAGCAGCTCTAGCGCGAGGGGGGTCTACGAGCAGTACTTC. The chain has TRBV7-2 and TRBJ2-7, with D possibly being TRBD1 or TRBD2 (6 bases each). V was clipped by 4 bases and J by 3 bases, with 16 bases between them. The length of the CDR3 is 15 residues. CDR1 and CDR2 (germline): SGHTA, FQGNSA.